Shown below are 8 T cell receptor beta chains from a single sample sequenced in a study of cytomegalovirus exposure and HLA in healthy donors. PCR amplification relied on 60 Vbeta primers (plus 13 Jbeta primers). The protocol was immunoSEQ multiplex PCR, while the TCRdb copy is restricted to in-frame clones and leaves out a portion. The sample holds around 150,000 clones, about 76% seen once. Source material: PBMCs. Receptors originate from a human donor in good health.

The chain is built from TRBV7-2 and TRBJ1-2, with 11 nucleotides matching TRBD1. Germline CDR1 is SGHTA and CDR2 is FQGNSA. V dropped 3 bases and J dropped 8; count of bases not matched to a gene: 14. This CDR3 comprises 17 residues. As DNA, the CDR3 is TGTGCCAGCAGCTTGACGGGGTTAGGACAGGGGGCGGGGGGCTACACCTTC. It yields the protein CASSLTGLGQGAGGYTF.

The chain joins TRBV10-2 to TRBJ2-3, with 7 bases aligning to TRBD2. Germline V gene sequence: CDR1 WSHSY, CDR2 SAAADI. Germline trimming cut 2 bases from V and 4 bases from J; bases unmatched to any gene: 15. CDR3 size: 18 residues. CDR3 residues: CASSEISRGGSLPDTQYF. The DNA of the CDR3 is TGCGCCAGCAGTGAGATCTCTCGTGGCGGGAGTCTTCCAGATACGCAGTATTTT.

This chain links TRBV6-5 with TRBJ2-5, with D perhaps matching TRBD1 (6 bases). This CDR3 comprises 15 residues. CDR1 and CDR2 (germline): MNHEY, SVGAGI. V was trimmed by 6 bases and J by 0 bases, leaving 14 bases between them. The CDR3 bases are TGTGCCAGCAGCCCCAGGGGTTCGTACCAAGAGACCCAGTACTTC. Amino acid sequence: CASSPRGSYQETQYF.

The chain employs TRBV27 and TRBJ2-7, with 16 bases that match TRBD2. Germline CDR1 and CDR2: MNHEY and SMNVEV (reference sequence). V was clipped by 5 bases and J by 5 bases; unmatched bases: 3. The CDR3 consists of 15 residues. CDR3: CASSRGTSGGDEQYF. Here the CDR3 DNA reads TGTGCCAGCAGTCGCGGGACTAGCGGGGGGGACGAGCAGTACTTC.

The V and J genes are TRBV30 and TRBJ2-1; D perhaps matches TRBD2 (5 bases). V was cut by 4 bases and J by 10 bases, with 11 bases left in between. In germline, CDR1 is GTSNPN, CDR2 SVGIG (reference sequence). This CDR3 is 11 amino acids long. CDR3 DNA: TGTGCCTGGACTGTTCGGGGAGAGCAGTTCTTC. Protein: CAWTVRGEQFF. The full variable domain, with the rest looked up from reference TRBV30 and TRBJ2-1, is SQTIHQWPATLVQPVGSPLSLECTVEGTSNPNLYWYRQAAGRGLQLLFYSVGIGQISSEVPQNLSASRPQDRQFILSSKKLLLSDSGFYLCAWTVRGEQFFGPGTRLTVL.

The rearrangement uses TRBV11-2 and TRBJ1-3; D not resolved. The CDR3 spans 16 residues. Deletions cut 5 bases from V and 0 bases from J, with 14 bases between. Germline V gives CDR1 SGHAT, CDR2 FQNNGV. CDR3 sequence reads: CASSPRPRDSGNTIYF. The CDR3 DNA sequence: TGTGCCAGCAGCCCCCGTCCTAGAGACTCTGGAAACACCATATATTTT.

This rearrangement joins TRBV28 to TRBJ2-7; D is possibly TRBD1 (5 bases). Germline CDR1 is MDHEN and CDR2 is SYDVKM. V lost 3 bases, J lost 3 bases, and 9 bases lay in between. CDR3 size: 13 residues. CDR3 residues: CASSFQGVYEQYF. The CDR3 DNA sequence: TGTGCCAGCAGTTTCCAGGGTGTCTACGAGCAGTACTTC.

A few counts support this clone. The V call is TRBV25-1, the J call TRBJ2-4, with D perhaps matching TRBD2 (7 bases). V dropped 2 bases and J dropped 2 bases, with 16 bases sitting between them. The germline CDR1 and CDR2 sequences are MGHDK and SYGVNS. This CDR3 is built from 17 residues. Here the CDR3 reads CASSEGRGLPSKNIQYF. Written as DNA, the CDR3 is TGTGCCAGCAGTGAAGGGAGGGGGTTACCCTCCAAAAACATTCAGTACTTC.